This TCR beta chain was sequenced in a study of response to subunit inactivated influenza vaccine. Study results and caveats: Few new T cells, the authors suggested, are recruited by each seasonal influenza vaccination.

There are 14 residues in the CDR3. Germline assignment: CDR1 DFQATT and CDR2 SNEGSKA (reference sequence). V shed 4 bases, J shed 3 bases, and the junction held 4 bases outside the gene matches. This clonotype was observed many times. What it recognizes is unknown. TCRdb ran MiXCR on the RT-PCR reads and lists one entry per CDR3 protein. The sample shows hundreds of thousands of distinct CDR3 sequences, approximately 7.1% of them seen only once. Sequencing used PBMCs from blood, obtained approximately 25 months after vaccination. V and J are TRBV20-1 and TRBJ2-1; 9 bases are shared with TRBD1. The TCR sequence derives from a man between 50 and 69 years old who received an inactivated influenza vaccine. The CDR3 reads CSATDRGNYNEQFF. CDR3 sequence (DNA): TGCAGTGCTACGGACAGGGGAAACTACAATGAGCAGTTCTTC.